This T cell receptor beta chain appears in the sequencing data of a study of shared clonotypes between healthy human individuals. For the study at large: Aged between 18 and 49, the donors were a couple of women and three men.

Germline V gene lookup returns CDR1 SQVTM and CDR2 ANQGSEA. Trimming removed 8 bases from V and 6 bases from J; junction bases left unmatched: 22. The length of the CDR3 is 19 residues. Once extracted for a subset, genomic DNA was divided evenly among several immunoSEQ plates. Sequencing used immunoSEQ multiplex PCR; TCRdb keeps in-frame clones, though not all of them. Found here are about 710,000 clones, roughly two thirds of them singletons; the top ten hold under 2%. This receptor was obtained from a woman in her twenties or thirties in good health. The sample was memory CD4+ T cells sorted from blood. Subset in this sample: CD45RA-negative fraction. This rearrangement joins TRBV29-1 to TRBJ2-1, with 13 positions matching TRBD2. The DNA for the CDR3 is TGCAGCTCCTCCGTCCCGGGACTAGCGGGATCCAGCGCCTCCAATGAGCAGTTCTTC. This gives the protein CSSSVPGLAGSSASNEQFF.